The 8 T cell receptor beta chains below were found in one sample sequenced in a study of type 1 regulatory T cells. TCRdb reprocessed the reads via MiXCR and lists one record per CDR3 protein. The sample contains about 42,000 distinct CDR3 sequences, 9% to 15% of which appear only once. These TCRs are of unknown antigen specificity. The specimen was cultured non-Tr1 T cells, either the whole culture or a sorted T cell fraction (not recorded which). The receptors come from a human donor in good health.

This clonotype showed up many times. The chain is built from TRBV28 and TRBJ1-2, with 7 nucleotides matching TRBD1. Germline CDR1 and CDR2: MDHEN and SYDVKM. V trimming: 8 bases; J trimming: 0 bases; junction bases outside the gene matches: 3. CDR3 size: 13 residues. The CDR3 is CASRGQTNYGYTF. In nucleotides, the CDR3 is TGTGCCAGCCGGGGACAGACTAACTATGGCTACACCTTC.

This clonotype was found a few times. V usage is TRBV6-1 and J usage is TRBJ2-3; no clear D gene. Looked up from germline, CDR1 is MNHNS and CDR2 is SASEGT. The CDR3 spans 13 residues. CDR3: CAIRPASTDTQYF. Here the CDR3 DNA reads TGTGCGATAAGGCCGGCGAGCACAGATACGCAGTATTTT.

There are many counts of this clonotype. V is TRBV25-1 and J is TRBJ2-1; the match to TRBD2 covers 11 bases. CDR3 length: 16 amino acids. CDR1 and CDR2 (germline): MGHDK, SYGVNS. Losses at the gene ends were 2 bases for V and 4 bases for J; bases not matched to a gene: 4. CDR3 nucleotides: TGTGCCAGCAGTGAACCAGGGACTAGCGGATACAATGAGCAGTTCTTC. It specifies CASSEPGTSGYNEQFF. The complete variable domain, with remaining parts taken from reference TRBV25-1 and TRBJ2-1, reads EADIYQTPRYLVIGTGKKITLECSQTMGHDKMYWYQQDPGMELHLIHYSYGVNSTEKGDLSSESTVSRIRTEHFPLTLESARPSHTSQYLCASSEPGTSGYNEQFFGPGTRLTVL.

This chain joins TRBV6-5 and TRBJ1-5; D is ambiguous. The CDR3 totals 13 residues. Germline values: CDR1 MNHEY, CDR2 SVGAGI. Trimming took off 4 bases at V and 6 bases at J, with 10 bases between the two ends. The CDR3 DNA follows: TGTGCCAGCAGTTCTAGGGTGGGTCAGCCCCAGCATTTT. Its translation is CASSSRVGQPQHF.

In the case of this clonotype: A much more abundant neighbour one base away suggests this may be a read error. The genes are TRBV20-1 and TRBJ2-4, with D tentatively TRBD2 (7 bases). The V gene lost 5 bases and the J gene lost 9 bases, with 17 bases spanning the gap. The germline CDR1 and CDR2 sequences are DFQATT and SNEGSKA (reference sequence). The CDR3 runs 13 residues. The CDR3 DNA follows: TGCAGTGCTGTAAAGGGGGAGGGAAGCATTCAGTACTTC. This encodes CSAVKGEGSIQYF.

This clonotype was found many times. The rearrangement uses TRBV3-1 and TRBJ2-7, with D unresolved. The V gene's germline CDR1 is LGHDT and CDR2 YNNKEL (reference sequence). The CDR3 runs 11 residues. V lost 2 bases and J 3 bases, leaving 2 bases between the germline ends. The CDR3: CASSQNYEQYF. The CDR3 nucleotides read TGTGCCAGCAGCCAAAACTACGAGCAGTACTTC.

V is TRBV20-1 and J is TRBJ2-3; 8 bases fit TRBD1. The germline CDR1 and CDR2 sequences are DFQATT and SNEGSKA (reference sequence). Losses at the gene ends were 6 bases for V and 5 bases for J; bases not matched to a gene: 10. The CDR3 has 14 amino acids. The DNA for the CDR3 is TGCAGTGCCCGAGGACAGGGAGTCAGAGATACGCAGTATTTT. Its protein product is CSARGQGVRDTQYF.

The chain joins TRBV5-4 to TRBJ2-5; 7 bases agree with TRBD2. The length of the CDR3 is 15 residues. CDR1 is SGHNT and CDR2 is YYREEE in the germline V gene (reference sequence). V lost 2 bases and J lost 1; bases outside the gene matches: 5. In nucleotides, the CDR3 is TGTGCCAGCAGCTTCTACATAGCGGGCCAAGAGACCCAGTACTTC. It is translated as CASSFYIAGQETQYF.